The present TCR beta chain was sequenced within a study of CD8+ T cells in alopecia areata. TCR sequencing used cDNA made by reverse transcription of extracted RNA. TCRdb's copy holds only in-frame clones and misses some; the assay was immunoSEQ multiplex PCR. The sample contains over 250,000 clones, about 62% of which appear only once. Treatment given: oral pan-JAK inhibitor, 5-10 mg twice daily. Peripheral blood samples and lesional scalp punch biopsies were obtained from alopecia areata patients. Regarding this clone: Its specificity is unknown. Other DNA sequences of this sample code for an identical CDR3.

Notes on the study in general: Scalp samples also yield sequences from resident alphabeta T cells of normal skin.

V was trimmed by 2 bases and J by 1 base, leaving 5 bases between them. The CDR3 has 13 residues. Germline V gives CDR1 SNHLY, CDR2 FYNNEI. Sample: CD4+ T cells sorted from blood, taken around week 54, from a patient treated with tofacitinib. This receptor was identified in a human donor with alopecia areata. The J gene is TRBJ1-1, the V gene TRBV2; D might be TRBD1 (5 bases). The CDR3 nucleotides are TGTGCCAGCAGTGAACAGGGGAACACTGAAGCTTTCTTT. It is translated as CASSEQGNTEAFF.